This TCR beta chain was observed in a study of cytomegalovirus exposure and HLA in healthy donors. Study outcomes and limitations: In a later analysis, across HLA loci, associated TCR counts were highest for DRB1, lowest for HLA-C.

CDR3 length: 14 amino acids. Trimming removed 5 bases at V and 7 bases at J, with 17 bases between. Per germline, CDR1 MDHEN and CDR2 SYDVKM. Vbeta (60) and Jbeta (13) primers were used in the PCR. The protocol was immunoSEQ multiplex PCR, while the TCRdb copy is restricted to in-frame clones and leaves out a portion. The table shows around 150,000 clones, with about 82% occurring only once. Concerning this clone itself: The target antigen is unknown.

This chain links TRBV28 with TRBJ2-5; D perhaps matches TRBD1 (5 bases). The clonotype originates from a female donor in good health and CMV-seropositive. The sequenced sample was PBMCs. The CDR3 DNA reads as TGTGCCAGCAGTGCCCAGGGCCCTCGTGGGACCCAGTACTTC. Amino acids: CASSAQGPRGTQYF.